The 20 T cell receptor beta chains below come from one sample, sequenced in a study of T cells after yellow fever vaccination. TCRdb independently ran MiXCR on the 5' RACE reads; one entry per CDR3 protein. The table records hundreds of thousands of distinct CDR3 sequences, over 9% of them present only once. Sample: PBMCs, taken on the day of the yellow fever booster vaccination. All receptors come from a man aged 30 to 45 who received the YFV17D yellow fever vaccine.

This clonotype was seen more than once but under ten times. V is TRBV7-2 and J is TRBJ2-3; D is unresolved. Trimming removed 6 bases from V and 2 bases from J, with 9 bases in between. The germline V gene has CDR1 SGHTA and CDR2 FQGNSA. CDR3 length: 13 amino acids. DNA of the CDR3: TGTGCCAGCAGTCCCCAGAACACAGATACGCAGTATTTT. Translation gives CASSPQNTDTQYF.

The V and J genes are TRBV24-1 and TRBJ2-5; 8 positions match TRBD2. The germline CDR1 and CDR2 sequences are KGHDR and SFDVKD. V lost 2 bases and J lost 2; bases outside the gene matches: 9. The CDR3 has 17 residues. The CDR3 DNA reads TGTGCCACCAGTGATTCTGGCGCGGGAGGCAGGCAAGAGACCCAGTACTTC. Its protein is CATSDSGAGGRQETQYF.

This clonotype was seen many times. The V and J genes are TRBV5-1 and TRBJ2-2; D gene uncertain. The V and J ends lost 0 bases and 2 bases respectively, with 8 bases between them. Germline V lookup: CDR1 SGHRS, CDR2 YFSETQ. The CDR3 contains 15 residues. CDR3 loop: CASSLAGRNTGELFF. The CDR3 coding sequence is TGCGCCAGCAGCTTGGCCGGTAGAAACACCGGGGAGCTGTTTTTT.

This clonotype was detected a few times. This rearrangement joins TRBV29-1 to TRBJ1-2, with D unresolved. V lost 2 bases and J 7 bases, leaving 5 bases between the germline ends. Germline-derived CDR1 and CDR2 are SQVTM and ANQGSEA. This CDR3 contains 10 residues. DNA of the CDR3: TGCAGCGTTGAAACCGCTGGCTACACCTTC. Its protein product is CSVETAGYTF.

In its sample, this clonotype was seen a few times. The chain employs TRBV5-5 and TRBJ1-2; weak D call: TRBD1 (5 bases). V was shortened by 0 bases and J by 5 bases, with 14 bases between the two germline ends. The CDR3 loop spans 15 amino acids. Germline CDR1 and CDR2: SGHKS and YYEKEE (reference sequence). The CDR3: CASSLGTTETYGYTF. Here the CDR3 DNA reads TGTGCCAGCAGCTTGGGGACAACTGAAACTTATGGCTACACCTTC. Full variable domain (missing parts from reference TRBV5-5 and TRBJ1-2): DAGVTQSPTHLIKTRGQQVTLRCSPISGHKSVSWYQQVLGQGPQFIFQYYEKEERGRGNFPDRFSARQFPNYSSELNVNALLLGDSALYLCASSLGTTETYGYTFGSGTRLTVV.

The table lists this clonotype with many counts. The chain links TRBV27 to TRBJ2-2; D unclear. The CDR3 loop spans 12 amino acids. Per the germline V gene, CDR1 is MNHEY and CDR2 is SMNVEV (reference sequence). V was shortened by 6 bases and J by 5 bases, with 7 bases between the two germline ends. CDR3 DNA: TGTGCCAGCAGCTTGAGGACCGGGGAGCTGTTTTTT. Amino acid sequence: CASSLRTGELFF.

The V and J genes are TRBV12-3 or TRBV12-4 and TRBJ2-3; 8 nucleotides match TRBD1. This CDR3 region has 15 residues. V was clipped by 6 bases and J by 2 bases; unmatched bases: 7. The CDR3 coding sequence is TGTGCCAGCAGCCGGACAGGGATTACCACAGATACGCAGTATTTT. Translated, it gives CASSRTGITTDTQYF.

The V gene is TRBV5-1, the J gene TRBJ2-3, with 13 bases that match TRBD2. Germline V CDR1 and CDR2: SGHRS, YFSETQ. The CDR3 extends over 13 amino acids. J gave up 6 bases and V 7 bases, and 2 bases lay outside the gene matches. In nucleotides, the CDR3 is TGCGCCAGCCGGACTAGCGGGGGCGATACGCAGTATTTT. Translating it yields CASRTSGGDTQYF.

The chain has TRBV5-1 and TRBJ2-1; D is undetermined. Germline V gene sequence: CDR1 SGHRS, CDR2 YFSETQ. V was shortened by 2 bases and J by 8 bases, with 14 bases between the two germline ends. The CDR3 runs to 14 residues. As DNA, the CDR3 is TGCGCCAGCAGCTTACCCCGACTTGCGGATGAGCAGTTCTTC. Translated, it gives CASSLPRLADEQFF. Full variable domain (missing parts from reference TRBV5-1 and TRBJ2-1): KAGVTQTPRYLIKTRGQQVTLSCSPISGHRSVSWYQQTPGQGLQFLFEYFSETQRNKGNFPGRFSGRQFSNSRSEMNVSTLELGDSALYLCASSLPRLADEQFFGPGTRLTVL.

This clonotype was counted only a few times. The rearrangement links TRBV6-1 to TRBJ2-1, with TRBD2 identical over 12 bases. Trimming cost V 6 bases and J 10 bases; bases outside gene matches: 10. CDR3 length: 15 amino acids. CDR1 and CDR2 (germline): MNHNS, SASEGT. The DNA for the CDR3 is TGTGCCAGCAGCCCCGGGACTAGCGGGCAGCGGGAGCAGTTCTTC. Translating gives CASSPGTSGQREQFF.

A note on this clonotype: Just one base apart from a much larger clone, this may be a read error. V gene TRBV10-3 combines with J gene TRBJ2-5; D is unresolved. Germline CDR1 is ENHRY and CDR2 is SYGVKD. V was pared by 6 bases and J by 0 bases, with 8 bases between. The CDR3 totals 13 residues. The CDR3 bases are TGTGCCATCAGAGCCGGACACCAAGAGACCCAGTACTTC. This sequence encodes CAIRAGHQETQYF.

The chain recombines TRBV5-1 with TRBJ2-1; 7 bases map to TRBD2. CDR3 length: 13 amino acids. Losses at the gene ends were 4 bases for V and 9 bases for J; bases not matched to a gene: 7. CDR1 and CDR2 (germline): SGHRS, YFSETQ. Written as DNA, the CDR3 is TGCGCCAGCAGCCGTATCCGGGAGGCTGAGCAGTTCTTC. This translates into CASSRIREAEQFF. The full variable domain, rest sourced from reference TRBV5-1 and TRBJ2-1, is KAGVTQTPRYLIKTRGQQVTLSCSPISGHRSVSWYQQTPGQGLQFLFEYFSETQRNKGNFPGRFSGRQFSNSRSEMNVSTLELGDSALYLCASSRIREAEQFFGPGTRLTVL.

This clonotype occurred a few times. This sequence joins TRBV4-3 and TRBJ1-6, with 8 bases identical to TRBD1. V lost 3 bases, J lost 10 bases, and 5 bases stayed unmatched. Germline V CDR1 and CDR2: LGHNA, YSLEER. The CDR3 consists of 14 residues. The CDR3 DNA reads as TGCGCCAGCAGCCAGGACAGGGCTGACTCACCCCTCCACTTT. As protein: CASSQDRADSPLHF.

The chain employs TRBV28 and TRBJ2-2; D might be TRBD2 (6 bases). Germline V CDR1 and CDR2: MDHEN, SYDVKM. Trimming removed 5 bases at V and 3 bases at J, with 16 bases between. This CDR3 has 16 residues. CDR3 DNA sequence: TGTGCCAGCAGTCCTTTAGCGGAGACGGACACCGGGGAGCTGTTTTTT. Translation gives CASSPLAETDTGELFF.

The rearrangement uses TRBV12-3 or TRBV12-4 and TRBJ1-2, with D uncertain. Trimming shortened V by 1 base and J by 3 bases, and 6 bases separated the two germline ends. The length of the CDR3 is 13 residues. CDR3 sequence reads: CASSLGPDYGYTF. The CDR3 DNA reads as TGTGCCAGCAGTTTAGGACCTGACTATGGCTACACCTTC.

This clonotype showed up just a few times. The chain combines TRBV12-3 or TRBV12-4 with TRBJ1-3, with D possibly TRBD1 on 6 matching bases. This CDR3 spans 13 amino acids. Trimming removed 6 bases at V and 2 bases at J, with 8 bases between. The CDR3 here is CASSRGTGNTIYF. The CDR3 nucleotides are TGTGCCAGCAGCAGGGGAACTGGAAACACCATATATTTT.

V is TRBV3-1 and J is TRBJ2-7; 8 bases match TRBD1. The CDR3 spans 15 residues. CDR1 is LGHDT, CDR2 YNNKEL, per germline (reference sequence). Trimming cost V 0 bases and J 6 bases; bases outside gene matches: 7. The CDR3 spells CASSQDLDRAGEQYF. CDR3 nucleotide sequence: TGTGCCAGCAGCCAAGACCTGGACAGGGCCGGCGAGCAGTACTTC.

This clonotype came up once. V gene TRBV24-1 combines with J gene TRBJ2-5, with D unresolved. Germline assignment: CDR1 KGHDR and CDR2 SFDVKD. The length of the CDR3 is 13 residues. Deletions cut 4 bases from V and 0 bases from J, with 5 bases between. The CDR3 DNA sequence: TGTGCCACCAGTGACTCGTACCAAGAGACCCAGTACTTC. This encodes CATSDSYQETQYF.

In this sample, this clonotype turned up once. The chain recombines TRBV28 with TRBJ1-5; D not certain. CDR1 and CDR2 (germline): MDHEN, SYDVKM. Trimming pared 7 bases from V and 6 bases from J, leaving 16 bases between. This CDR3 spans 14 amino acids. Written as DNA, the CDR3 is TGTGCCAGCACTACCCCGCTGGGGTTTCAGCCCCAGCATTTT. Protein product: CASTTPLGFQPQHF.

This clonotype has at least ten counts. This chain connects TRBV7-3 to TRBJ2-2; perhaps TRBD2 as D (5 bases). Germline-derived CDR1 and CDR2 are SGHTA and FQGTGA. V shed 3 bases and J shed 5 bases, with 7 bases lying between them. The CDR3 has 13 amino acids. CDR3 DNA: TGTGCCAGCAGCTTCACGGGGACCGGGGAGCTGTTTTTT. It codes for CASSFTGTGELFF.